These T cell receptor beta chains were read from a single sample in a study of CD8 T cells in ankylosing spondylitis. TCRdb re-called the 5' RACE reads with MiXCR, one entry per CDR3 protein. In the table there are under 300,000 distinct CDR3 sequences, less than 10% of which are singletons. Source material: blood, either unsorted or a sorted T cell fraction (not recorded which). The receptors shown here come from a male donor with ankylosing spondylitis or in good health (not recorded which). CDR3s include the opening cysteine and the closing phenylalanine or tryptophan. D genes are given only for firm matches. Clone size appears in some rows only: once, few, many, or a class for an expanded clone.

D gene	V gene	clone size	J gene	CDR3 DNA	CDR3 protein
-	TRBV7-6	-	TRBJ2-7	TGTGCCAGCAGCTTAGAGAAGGGCGGAGACTACGAGCAGTACTTC	CASSLEKGGDYEQYF
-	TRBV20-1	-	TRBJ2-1	TGCAGTGCTACCCAGACCCGAGCGGGTGAGCAGTTCTTC	CSATQTRAGEQFF
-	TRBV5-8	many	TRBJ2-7	TGTGCCAGCAGCATACAGGCATCCTACGAGCAGTACTTC	CASSIQASYEQYF
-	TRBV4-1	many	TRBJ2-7	TGCGCCAGCAGCCAAGAACAGAACCTCTACGAGCAGTACTTC	CASSQEQNLYEQYF
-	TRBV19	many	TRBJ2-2	TGTGCCACTTACCACAGGAGGGGAACCGGGGAGCTGTTTTTT	CATYHRRGTGELFF
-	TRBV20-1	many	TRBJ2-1	TGCAGTGCCGAACAGGCTCGTCAGCAGTTCTTC	CSAEQARQQFF
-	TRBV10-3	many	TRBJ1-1	TGTGCCATCACCTCCGGGACTGAAGCTTTCTTT	CAITSGTEAFF
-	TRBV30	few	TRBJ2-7	TGTGCCTGGAGTGTAGGGGCCTCCTACGAGCAGTACTTC	CAWSVGASYEQYF
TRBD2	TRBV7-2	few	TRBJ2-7	TGTGCCAGCAGCTTAGTACCGCGTCTAGCGGGAGGGGACGAGCAGTACTTC	CASSLVPRLAGGDEQYF
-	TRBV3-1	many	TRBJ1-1	TGTGCCAGCGGCACGGCCAGGGGCACTGAAGCTTTCTTT	CASGTARGTEAFF
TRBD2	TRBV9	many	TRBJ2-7	TGTGCCAGCAGCGTAGCCGCAGCGGGAGAACGGTACGAGCAGTACTTC	CASSVAAAGERYEQYF